What follows are 27 T cell receptor beta chains derived from one specimen sequenced in a study of cytomegalovirus exposure and HLA in healthy donors. Primers for the PCR totalled 60 Vbeta and 13 Jbeta. Some clones are missing from TCRdb's copy, which holds only in-frame ones; the method was immunoSEQ multiplex PCR. The sample shows some 120,000 clones, approximately 80% of them seen only once. The sequenced sample was PBMCs. Receptors were obtained from a female donor in good health and CMV-seronegative.

The chain recombines TRBV23-1 with TRBJ2-6; the D is unclear. TRBV23-1 is flagged as an ORF with uncertain function. The V gene lost 1 base and the J gene lost 2 bases, with 9 bases spanning the gap. There are 16 residues in the CDR3. The CDR3 DNA follows: TGCGCCAGCAGTCAATTCCCCTTTACTGGGGCCAACGTCCTGACTTTC. Its translation: CASSQFPFTGANVLTF.

On this clone: Its ends do not fully match the called genes, so a read error is possible. The CDR3 protein is CASSLAVSGEETQYF. The CDR3 region has the DNA TGTGCTAGCAGCTTAGCCGTATCAGGGGAAGAGACCCAGTACTTC. The chain couples TRBV7-7 to TRBJ2-5; D possibly corresponds to TRBD1 (6 bases). Germline V gene lookup returns CDR1 SSHAT and CDR2 FNYEAQ (reference sequence). The CDR3 is made up of 15 amino acids.

The chain has TRBV5-6 and TRBJ1-3; D unclear. V lost 1 base and J 0 bases, leaving 5 bases between the germline ends. Germline values: CDR1 SGHDT, CDR2 YYEEEE. The CDR3 runs 14 residues. The CDR3 sequence is CASSLHGSGNTIYF. CDR3 DNA sequence: TGTGCCAGCAGCTTGCACGGCTCTGGAAACACCATATATTTT.

The rearrangement joins TRBV14 to TRBJ1-1, with D perhaps matching TRBD1 (5 bases). Trimming removed 3 bases at V and 5 bases at J, with 10 bases between. From germline, CDR1 is SGHDN and CDR2 FVKESK. The CDR3 sequence is 13 residues long. CDR3 nucleotide sequence: TGTGCCAGCAGCCACACGGGGGGGACTGAAGCTTTCTTT. Protein: CASSHTGGTEAFF.

This clone was recorded only once. This sequence joins TRBV5-4 and TRBJ1-2; D perhaps matches TRBD1 (5 bases). V gave up 2 bases and J gave up 12 bases, with 17 bases separating them. The CDR3 is 13 residues long. CDR1 is SGHNT and CDR2 is YYREEE in the germline V gene (reference sequence). CDR3 loop: CASSFREGTPHTF. The CDR3 DNA reads TGTGCCAGCAGCTTTCGGGAGGGGACCCCACACACCTTC.

The chain recombines TRBV5-1 with TRBJ1-6; 7 bases agree with TRBD1. CDR3 length: 16 amino acids. Losses at the gene ends were 0 bases for V and 5 bases for J; bases not matched to a gene: 5. Looked up from germline, CDR1 is SGHRS and CDR2 is YFSETQ. This CDR3 reads CASSLETGRNNSPLHF. The CDR3 DNA reads TGCGCCAGCAGCTTGGAGACAGGGAGAAATAATTCACCCCTCCACTTT. Variable domain in full (rest from reference TRBV5-1 and TRBJ1-6): KAGVTQTPRYLIKTRGQQVTLSCSPISGHRSVSWYQQTPGQGLQFLFEYFSETQRNKGNFPGRFSGRQFSNSRSEMNVSTLELGDSALYLCASSLETGRNNSPLHFGNGTRLTVT.

This clone has only one observation. The V call is TRBV10-3, the J call TRBJ2-7; 11 nucleotides match TRBD1. This CDR3 is built from 14 residues. With V trimmed by 4 bases and J by 5 bases, 4 bases remained unmatched. Per germline, CDR1 ENHRY and CDR2 SYGVKD. As DNA, the CDR3 is TGTGCCATCAGTGTGGACAGGGGGCATCACGAGCAGTACTTC. Amino acids: CAISVDRGHHEQYF.

The gene calls are TRBV5-1 and TRBJ2-3; 8 nucleotides match TRBD1. This CDR3 has 17 residues. Germline CDR1 is SGHRS and CDR2 is YFSETQ. Trimming at V came to 0 bases and at J to 3 bases, leaving 9 bases not matched to a gene. The CDR3: CASSLALTGGRTDTQYF. The CDR3 region has the DNA TGCGCCAGCAGCTTGGCTCTTACAGGGGGAAGGACAGATACGCAGTATTTT.

This chain uses TRBV13 with TRBJ2-1; D not certain. The germline V gene encodes CDR1 PRHDT and CDR2 FYEKMQ (reference sequence). The ends were cut back, 0 bases at V and 0 bases at J, with 6 bases in the middle. The CDR3 is 15 residues long. CDR3 region: CASSLGRSSYNEQFF. In DNA form, the CDR3 reads TGTGCCAGCAGCTTAGGTCGGAGCTCCTACAATGAGCAGTTCTTC. The variable domain in full, with the rest retrieved from reference TRBV13 and TRBJ2-1, is AAGVIQSPRHLIKEKRETATLKCYPIPRHDTVYWYQQGPGQDPQFLISFYEKMQSDKGSIPDRFSAQQFSDYHSELNMSSLELGDSALYFCASSLGRSSYNEQFFGPGTRLTVL.

This chain uses TRBV4-1 with TRBJ2-3; maybe TRBD2 (6 bases). The V end lost 4 bases, the J end lost 0 bases, and 17 bases lay between the germline ends. The CDR3 consists of 17 residues. Germline CDR1 MGHRA, CDR2 YSYEKL. The CDR3 region is CASSRDSERASTDTQYF. CDR3 in DNA: TGCGCCAGCAGCCGAGATAGCGAGCGGGCTAGCACAGATACGCAGTATTTT.

The rearrangement joins TRBV4-3 to TRBJ1-2, with TRBD1 as a possible D gene (5 bases). Germline V gives CDR1 LGHNA, CDR2 YSLEER. Trimming took off 4 bases at V and 3 bases at J, with 18 bases between the two ends. CDR3 size: 16 residues. The CDR3 DNA is TGCGCCAGCAGCCCGGGGGGGGTGGTGTCTGACTATGGCTACACCTTC. It translates to CASSPGGVVSDYGYTF.

The chain carries TRBV6-1 and TRBJ1-1; D may be TRBD1 (6 bases). Deletions cut 7 bases from V and 7 bases from J, with 16 bases between. The CDR3 consists of 13 residues. The V gene's germline CDR1 is MNHNS and CDR2 SASEGT. The CDR3, as DNA: TGTGCCAGCACCATCGGGGGGCGGGGTGAAGCTTTCTTT. It yields the protein CASTIGGRGEAFF.

In the case of this clone: One end of the junction fails to match germline, which may point to a read error. The chain links TRBV9 to TRBJ2-1, with D unclear. The CDR3 is 13 residues long. Germline V CDR1 and CDR2: SGDLS, YYNGEE. The CDR3 bases are TGTGCCAGCAGCGTAGATTCCTCCAATGAGCAGTTCTTC. Its protein product is CASSVDSSNEQFF.

The CDR3 sequence: CASSRDRVDGYTF. As DNA, the CDR3 is TGTGCCAGCAGCCGGGACAGGGTTGATGGCTACACCTTC. The J gene is TRBJ1-2, the V gene TRBV28; the match to TRBD1 covers 9 bases. V lost 6 bases and J lost 6; bases outside the gene matches: 5. Germline assignment: CDR1 MDHEN and CDR2 SYDVKM. This CDR3 is 13 amino acids long.

This chain connects TRBV5-4 to TRBJ2-2, with 7 bases fitting TRBD1. Germline lookup yields CDR1 SGHNT and CDR2 YYREEE (reference sequence). V shed 1 base and J 6 bases; nucleotides not matched to a gene: 15. The CDR3 runs to 18 residues. CDR3 bases: TGTGCCAGCAGCTTGAATACAGGGGCCCACAGCAAGGCCGGGGAGCTGTTTTTT. Its translation: CASSLNTGAHSKAGELFF.

The chain links TRBV29-1 to TRBJ2-3; D perhaps matches TRBD1 (5 bases). V lost 6 bases, J lost 2 bases, and 12 bases lay in between. The germline CDR1 and CDR2 sequences are SQVTM and ANQGSEA. The CDR3 loop spans 13 amino acids. CDR3: CSVTTDLTDTQYF. For the CDR3, the DNA is TGCAGCGTCACGACAGACCTCACAGATACGCAGTATTTT.

The chain recombines TRBV2 with TRBJ2-3; tentatively, D is TRBD2 (6 bases). Germline-derived CDR1 and CDR2 are SNHLY and FYNNEI. There are 16 residues in the CDR3. The germline V and J ends were trimmed by 0 bases and 0 bases, with 10 bases remaining between them. The CDR3 protein is CASSEAPGLSTDTQYF. In DNA, the CDR3 is TGTGCCAGCAGTGAAGCACCGGGACTGAGCACAGATACGCAGTATTTT.

Written as DNA, the CDR3 is TGTGCCAGCCATTACCGGGACAGGGGCGGGGAGCTGTTTTTT. Its translation: CASHYRDRGGELFF. J is TRBJ2-2 and V is TRBV21-1; the table's TRBD1 call for D was not verified on the DNA. TRBV21-1 is a pseudogene locus. The CDR3 consists of 14 residues.

V gene TRBV6-1 combines with J gene TRBJ2-3; TRBD1 matches at 8 bases. Germline values: CDR1 MNHNS, CDR2 SASEGT. The CDR3 contains 15 residues. The ends lost 7 bases at V and 3 bases at J; junction bases unmatched: 9. CDR3 protein: CASTTDRGRTDTQYF. The CDR3 DNA is TGTGCCAGCACTACAGACAGGGGCCGGACAGATACGCAGTATTTT.

The rearrangement joins TRBV4-2 to TRBJ1-1, with 8 bases aligning to TRBD1. Germline V CDR1 and CDR2: LGHNA, YNFKEQ. V lost 5 bases to trimming and J lost 2 bases; unmatched junction nucleotides: 10. The CDR3 consists of 16 residues. This CDR3 is CASSYRTGRVNTEAFF. CDR3 nucleotide sequence: TGTGCCAGCAGCTATAGGACAGGGCGGGTTAACACTGAAGCTTTCTTT.

The rearrangement links TRBV6-5 to TRBJ1-5; 7 bases are shared with TRBD1. CDR3 length: 15 amino acids. Germline-derived CDR1 and CDR2 are MNHEY and SVGAGI. J lost 7 bases, V lost 0 bases, and 6 bases had no gene match. The CDR3 here is CASSYSTAGGQPQHF. In nucleotides, the CDR3 is TGTGCCAGCAGTTACTCGACGGCAGGGGGACAGCCCCAGCATTTT.

The chain carries TRBV30 and TRBJ1-2; D gene uncertain. The CDR3 spans 12 residues. V was clipped by 4 bases and J by 1 base, with 7 bases between them. Germline assignment: CDR1 GTSNPN and CDR2 SVGIG (reference sequence). The CDR3 DNA sequence: TGTGCCTGGAAAGCGGATAACTATGGCTACACCTTC. It translates to CAWKADNYGYTF. The whole variable domain, remainder taken from reference TRBV30 and TRBJ1-2, is SQTIHQWPATLVQPVGSPLSLECTVEGTSNPNLYWYRQAAGRGLQLLFYSVGIGQISSEVPQNLSASRPQDRQFILSSKKLLLSDSGFYLCAWKADNYGYTFGSGTRLTVV.

In the case of this clone: Its ends do not fully match the called genes, so a read error is possible. The chain has TRBV30 and TRBJ2-1, with D perhaps TRBD1 (5 bases). Germline assignment: CDR1 GTSNPN and CDR2 SVGIG (reference sequence). The CDR3 runs 14 residues. This CDR3 reads CAWTTDSSSNEQFF. The CDR3 nucleotides are TGTGCCTGGACCACCGACAGTTCCTCCAATGAGCAGTTCTTC.

V is TRBV27 and J is TRBJ1-2; D remains ambiguous. The CDR3 runs to 14 residues. Looked up from germline, CDR1 is MNHEY and CDR2 is SMNVEV (reference sequence). The V end lost 0 bases, the J end lost 4 bases, and 9 bases lay between the germline ends. CDR3 sequence reads: CASSLSPTSYGYTF. The CDR3 DNA sequence: TGTGCCAGCAGTTTATCCCCGACAAGCTATGGCTACACCTTC.

The V call is TRBV7-8, the J call TRBJ1-2, with no clear D. This CDR3 region has 14 residues. The germline V gene encodes CDR1 SGHVS and CDR2 FQNEAQ. Trimming pared 1 base from V and 8 bases from J, leaving 14 bases between. As DNA, the CDR3 is TGTGCCAGCAGCTTAGAGAGAGTCGTGAACGGCTACACCTTC. Protein sequence: CASSLERVVNGYTF.

The chain combines TRBV28 with TRBJ1-4; D remains ambiguous. From germline, CDR1 is MDHEN and CDR2 SYDVKM. CDR3 size: 12 residues. Trimming cost V 6 bases and J 7 bases, with 9 bases left between them. CDR3 loop: CASRHGAEKLFF. In DNA, the CDR3 is TGTGCCAGCAGGCATGGAGCTGAAAAACTGTTTTTT.

The V and J genes are TRBV5-4 and TRBJ2-3; 11 bases are a match to TRBD2. CDR1 is SGHNT and CDR2 is YYREEE in the germline V gene (reference sequence). Unmatched junction bases numbered 10, after V lost 0 bases and J lost 4 bases. The CDR3 covers 18 residues. The CDR3 DNA reads as TGTGCCAGCAGCTTGGCCATTAGCGGGGGGGCCAGGTCAGATACGCAGTATTTT. Its translation: CASSLAISGGARSDTQYF.